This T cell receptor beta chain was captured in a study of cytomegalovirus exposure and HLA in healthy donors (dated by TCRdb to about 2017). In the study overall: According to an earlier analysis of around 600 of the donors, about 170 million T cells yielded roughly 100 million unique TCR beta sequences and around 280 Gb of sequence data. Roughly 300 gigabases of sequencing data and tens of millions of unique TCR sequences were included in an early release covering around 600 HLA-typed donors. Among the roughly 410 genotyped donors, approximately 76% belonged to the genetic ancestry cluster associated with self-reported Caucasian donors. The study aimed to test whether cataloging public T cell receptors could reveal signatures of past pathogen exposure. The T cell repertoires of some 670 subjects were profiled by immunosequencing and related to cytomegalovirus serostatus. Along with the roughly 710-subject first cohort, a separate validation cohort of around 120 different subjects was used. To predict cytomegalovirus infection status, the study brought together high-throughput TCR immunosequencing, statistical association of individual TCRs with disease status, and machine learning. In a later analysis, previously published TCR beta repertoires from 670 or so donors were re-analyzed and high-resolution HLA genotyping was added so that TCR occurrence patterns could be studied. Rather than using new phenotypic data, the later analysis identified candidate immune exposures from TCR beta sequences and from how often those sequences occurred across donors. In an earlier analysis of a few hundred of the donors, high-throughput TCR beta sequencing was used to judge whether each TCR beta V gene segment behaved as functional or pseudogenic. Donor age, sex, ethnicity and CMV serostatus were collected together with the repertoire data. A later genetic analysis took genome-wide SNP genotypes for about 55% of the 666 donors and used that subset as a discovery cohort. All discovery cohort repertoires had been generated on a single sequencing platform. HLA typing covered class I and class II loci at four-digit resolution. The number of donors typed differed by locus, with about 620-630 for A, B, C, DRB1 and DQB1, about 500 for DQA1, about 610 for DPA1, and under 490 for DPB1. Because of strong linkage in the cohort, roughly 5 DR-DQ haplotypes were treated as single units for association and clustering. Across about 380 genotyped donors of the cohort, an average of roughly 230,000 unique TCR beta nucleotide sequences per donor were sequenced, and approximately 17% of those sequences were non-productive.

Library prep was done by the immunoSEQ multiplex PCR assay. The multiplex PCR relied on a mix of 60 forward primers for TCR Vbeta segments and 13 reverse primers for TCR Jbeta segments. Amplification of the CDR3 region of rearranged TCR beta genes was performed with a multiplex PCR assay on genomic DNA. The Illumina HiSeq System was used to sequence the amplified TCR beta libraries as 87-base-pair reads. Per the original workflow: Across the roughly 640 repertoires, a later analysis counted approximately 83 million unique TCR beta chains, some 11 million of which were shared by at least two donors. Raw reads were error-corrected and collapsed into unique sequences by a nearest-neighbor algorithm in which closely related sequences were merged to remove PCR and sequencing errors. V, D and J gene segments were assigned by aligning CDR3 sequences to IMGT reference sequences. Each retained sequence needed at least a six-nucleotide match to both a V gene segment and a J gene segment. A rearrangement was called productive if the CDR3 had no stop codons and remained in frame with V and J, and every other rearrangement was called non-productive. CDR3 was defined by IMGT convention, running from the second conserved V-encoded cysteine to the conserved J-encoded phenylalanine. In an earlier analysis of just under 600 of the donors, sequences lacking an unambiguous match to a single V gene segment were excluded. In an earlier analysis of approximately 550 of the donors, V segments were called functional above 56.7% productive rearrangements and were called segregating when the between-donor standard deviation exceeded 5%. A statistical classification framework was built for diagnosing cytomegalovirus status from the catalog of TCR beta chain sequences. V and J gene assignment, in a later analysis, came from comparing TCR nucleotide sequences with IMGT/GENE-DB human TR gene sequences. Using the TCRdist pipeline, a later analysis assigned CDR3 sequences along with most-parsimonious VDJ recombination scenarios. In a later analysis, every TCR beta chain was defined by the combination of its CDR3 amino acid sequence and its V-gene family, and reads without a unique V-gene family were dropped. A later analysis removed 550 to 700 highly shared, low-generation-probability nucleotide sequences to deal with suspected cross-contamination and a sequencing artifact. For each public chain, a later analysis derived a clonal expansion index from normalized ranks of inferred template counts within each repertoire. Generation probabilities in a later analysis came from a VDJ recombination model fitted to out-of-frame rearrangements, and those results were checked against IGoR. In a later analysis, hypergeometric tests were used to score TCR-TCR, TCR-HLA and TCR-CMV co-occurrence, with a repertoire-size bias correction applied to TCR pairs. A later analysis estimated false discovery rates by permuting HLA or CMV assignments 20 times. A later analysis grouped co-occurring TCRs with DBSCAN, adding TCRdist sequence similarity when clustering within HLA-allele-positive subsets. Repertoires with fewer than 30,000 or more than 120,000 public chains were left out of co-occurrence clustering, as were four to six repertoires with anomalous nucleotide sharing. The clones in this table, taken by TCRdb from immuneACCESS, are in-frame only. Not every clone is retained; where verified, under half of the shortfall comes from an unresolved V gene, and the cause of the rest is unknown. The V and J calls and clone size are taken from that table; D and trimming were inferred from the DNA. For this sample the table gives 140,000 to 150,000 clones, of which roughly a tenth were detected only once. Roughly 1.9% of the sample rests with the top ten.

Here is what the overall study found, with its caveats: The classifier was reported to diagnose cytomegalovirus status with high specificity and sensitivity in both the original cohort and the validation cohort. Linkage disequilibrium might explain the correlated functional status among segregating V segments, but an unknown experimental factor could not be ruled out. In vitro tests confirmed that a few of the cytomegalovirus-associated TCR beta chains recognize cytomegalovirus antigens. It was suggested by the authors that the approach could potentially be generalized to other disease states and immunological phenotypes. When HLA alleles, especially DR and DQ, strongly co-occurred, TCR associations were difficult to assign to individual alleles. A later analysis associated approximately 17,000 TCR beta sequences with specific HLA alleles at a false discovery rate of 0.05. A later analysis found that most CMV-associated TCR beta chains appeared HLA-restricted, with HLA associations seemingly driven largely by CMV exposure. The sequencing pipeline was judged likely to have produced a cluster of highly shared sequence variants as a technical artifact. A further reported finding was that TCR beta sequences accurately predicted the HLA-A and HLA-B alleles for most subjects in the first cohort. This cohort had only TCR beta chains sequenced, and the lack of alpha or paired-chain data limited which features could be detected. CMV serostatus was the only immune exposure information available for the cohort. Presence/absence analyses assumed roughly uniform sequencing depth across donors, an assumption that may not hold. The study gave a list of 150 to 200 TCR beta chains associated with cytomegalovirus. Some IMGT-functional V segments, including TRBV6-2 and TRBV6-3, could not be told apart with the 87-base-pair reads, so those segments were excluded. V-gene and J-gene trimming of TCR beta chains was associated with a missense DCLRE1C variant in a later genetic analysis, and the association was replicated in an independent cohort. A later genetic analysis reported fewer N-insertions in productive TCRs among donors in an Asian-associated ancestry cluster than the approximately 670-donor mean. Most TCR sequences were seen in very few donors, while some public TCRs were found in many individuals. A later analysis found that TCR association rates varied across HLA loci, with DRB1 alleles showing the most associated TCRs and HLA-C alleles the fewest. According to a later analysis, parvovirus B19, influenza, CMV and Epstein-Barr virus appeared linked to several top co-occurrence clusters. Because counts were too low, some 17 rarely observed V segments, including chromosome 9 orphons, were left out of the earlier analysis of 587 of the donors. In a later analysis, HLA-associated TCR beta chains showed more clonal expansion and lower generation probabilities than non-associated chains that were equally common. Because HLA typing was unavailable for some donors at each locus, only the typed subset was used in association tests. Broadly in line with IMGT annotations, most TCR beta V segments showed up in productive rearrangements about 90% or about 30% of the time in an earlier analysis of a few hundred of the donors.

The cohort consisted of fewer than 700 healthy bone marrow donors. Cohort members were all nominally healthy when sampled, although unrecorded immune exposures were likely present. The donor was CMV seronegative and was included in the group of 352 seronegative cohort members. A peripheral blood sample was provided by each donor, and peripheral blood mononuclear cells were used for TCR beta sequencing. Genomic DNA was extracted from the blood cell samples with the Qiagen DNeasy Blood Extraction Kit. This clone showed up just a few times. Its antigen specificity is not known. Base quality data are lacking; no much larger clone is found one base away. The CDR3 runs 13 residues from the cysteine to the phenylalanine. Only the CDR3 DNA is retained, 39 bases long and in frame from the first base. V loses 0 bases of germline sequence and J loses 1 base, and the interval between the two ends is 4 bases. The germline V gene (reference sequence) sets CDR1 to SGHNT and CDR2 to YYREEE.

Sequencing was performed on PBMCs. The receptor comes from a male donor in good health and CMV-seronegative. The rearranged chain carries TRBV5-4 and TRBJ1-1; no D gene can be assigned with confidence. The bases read TGTGCCAGCAGCTTGGACAGGAACACTGAAGCTTTCTTT. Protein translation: CASSLDRNTEAFF.